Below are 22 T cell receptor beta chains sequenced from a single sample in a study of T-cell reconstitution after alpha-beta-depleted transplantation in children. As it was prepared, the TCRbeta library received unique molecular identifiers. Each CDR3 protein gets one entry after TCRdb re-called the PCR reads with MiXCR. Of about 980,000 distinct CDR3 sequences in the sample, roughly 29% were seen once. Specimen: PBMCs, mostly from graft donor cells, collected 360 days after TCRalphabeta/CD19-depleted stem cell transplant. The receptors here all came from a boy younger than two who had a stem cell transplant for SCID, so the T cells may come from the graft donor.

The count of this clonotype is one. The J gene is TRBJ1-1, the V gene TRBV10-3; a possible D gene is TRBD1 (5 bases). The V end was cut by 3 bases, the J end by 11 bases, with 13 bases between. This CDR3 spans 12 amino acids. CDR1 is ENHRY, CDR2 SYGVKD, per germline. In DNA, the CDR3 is TGTGCCATCAGTGACGCGGGATGGGGGGCTTTCTTT. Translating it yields CAISDAGWGAFF.

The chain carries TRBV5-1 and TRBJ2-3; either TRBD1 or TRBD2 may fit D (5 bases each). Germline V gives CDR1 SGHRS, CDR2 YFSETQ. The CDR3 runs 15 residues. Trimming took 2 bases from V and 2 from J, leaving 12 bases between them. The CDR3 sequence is CASSFSGDDTDTQYF. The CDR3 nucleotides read TGCGCCAGCAGCTTCTCCGGGGACGACACAGATACGCAGTATTTT. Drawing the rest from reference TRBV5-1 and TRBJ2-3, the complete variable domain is KAGVTQTPRYLIKTRGQQVTLSCSPISGHRSVSWYQQTPGQGLQFLFEYFSETQRNKGNFPGRFSGRQFSNSRSEMNVSTLELGDSALYLCASSFSGDDTDTQYFGPGTRLTVL.

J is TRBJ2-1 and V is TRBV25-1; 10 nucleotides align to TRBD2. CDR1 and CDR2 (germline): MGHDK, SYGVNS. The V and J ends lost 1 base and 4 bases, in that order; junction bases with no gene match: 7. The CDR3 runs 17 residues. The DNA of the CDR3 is TGTGCCAGCAGTGAATTTGGTAGCGGGGGGCTATACAATGAGCAGTTCTTC. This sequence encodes CASSEFGSGGLYNEQFF.

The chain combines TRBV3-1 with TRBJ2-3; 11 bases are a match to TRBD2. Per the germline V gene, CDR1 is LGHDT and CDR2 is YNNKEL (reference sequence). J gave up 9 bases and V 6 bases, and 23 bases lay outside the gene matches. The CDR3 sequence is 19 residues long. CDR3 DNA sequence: TGTGCCAGCAGTTCACCGGGACTAGCGGTATCACAGCGGCAGCCGACGCAGTATTTT. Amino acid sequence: CASSSPGLAVSQRQPTQYF.

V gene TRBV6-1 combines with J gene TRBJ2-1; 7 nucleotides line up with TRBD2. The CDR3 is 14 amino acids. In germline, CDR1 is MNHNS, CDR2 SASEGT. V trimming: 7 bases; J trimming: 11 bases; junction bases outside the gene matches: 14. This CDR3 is CASIPTRGGAQQFF. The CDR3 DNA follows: TGTGCCAGCATCCCCACCCGGGGAGGGGCCCAGCAGTTCTTC.

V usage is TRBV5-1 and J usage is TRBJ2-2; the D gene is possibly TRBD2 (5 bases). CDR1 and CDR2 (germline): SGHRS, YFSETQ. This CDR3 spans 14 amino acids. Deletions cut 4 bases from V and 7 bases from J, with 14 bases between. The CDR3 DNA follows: TGCGCCAGCAGCACCGAACTAGGAGTCGGGGAGCTGTTTTTT. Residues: CASSTELGVGELFF.

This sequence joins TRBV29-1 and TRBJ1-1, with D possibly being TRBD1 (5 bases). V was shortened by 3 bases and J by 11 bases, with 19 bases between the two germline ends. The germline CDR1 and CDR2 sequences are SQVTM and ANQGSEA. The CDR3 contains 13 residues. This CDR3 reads CSVDWDGVSDAFF. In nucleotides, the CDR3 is TGCAGCGTTGATTGGGACGGGGTGTCGGATGCTTTCTTT.

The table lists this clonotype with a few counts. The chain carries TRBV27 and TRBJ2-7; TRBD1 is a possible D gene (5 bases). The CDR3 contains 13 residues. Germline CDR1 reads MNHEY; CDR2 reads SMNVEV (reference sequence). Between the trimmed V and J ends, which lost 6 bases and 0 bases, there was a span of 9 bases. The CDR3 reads CASRIQGSYEQYF. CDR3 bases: TGTGCCAGCAGAATCCAGGGCTCCTACGAGCAGTACTTC.

This chain's CDR3 is CASTRTEYQPQHF. For the CDR3, the DNA is TGTGCCAGCACCCGAACAGAGTATCAGCCCCAGCATTTT. V is TRBV6-2 or TRBV6-3 and J is TRBJ1-5, with D unresolved. The CDR3 contains 13 residues. The germline V and J ends were trimmed by 7 bases and 5 bases, with 12 bases remaining between them. Germline V gene sequence: CDR1 MNHEY, CDR2 SVGEGT.

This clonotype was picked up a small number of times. The CDR3 sequence is CASRTVRRNTEAFF. Written as DNA, the CDR3 is TGTGCCAGCCGGACAGTCCGGAGGAACACTGAAGCTTTCTTT. V is TRBV2 and J is TRBJ1-1; possibly TRBD1 for D (6 bases). CDR1 is SNHLY and CDR2 is FYNNEI in the germline V gene. Trimming took 8 bases from V and 1 from J, leaving 14 bases between them. The length of the CDR3 is 14 residues.

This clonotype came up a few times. CDR3: CASSFLTEAFF. The CDR3 DNA follows: TGTGCCAGCAGTTTCCTGACTGAAGCTTTCTTT. The chain joins TRBV28 to TRBJ1-1, with D uncertain. The germline V gene has CDR1 MDHEN and CDR2 SYDVKM. The CDR3 totals 11 residues. The V gene lost 3 bases and the J gene lost 5 bases, with 4 bases spanning the gap.

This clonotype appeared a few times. Here the CDR3 reads CASSIGLTEAFF. DNA of the CDR3: TGTGCCAGTAGTATCGGCCTTACTGAAGCTTTCTTT. The V gene is TRBV19, the J gene TRBJ1-1; unclear D gene. The V gene's germline CDR1 is LNHDA and CDR2 SQIVND (reference sequence). The V end was cut by 3 bases, the J end by 5 bases, with 7 bases between. There are 12 residues in the CDR3.

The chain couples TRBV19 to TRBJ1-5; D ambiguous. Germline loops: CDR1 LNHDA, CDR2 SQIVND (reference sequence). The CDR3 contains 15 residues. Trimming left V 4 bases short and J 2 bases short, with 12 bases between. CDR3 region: CASSRPGRGNQPQHF. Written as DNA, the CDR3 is TGTGCCAGTAGTAGACCCGGACGGGGCAATCAGCCCCAGCATTTT.

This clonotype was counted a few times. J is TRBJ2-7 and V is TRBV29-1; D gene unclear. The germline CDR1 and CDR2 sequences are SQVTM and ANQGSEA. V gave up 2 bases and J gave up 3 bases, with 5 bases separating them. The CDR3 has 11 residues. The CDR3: CSVERNYEQYF. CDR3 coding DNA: TGCAGCGTTGAACGGAACTACGAGCAGTACTTC.

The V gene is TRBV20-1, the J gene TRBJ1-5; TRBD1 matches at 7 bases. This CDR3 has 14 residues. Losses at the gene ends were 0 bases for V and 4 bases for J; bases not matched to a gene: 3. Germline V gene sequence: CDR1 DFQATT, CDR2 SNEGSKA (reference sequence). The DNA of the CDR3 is TGCAGTGCTAGAGATTTACAGGGGAATCAGCCCCAGCATTTT. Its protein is CSARDLQGNQPQHF.

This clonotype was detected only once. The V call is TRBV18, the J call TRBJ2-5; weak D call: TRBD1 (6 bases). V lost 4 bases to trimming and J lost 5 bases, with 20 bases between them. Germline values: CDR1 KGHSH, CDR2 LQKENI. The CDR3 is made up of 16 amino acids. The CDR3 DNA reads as TGTGCCAGCTCACGGAAAATGACAGGACGGTTGGAGACCCAGTACTTC. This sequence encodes CASSRKMTGRLETQYF.

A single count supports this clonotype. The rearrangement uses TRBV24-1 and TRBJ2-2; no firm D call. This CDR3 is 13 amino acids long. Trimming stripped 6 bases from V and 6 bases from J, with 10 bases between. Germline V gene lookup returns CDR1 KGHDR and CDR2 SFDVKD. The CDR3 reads CATSKGKAGELFF. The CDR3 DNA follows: TGTGCCACCAGTAAGGGAAAGGCCGGGGAGCTGTTTTTT.

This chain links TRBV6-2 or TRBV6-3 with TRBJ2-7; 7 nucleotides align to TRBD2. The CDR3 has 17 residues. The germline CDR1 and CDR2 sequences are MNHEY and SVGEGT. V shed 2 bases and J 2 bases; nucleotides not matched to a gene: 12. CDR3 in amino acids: CASSYPLYSGETYEQYF. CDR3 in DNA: TGTGCCAGCAGTTACCCATTGTACAGCGGGGAAACCTACGAGCAGTACTTC.

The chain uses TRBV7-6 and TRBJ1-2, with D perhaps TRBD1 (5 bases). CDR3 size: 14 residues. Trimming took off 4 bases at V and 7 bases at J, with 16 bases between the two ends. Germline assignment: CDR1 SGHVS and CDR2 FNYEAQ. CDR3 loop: CASSSSTDAVGYTF. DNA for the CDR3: TGTGCCAGCAGCTCCTCGACAGACGCTGTTGGCTACACCTTC.

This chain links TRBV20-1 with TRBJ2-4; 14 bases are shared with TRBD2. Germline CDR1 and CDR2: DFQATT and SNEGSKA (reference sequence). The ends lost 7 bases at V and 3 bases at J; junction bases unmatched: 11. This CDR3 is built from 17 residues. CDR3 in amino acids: CSGNPGLAGVYKNIQYF. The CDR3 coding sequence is TGCAGTGGCAACCCGGGACTAGCGGGGGTGTACAAAAACATTCAGTACTTC.

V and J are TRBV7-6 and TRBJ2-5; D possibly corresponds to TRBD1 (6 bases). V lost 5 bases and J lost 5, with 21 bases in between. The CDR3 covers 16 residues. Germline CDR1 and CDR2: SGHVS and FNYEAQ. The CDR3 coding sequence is TGTGCCAGCAGCCTCGAACAGGGTAGAGTAGCGGAGACCCAGTACTTC. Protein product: CASSLEQGRVAETQYF.

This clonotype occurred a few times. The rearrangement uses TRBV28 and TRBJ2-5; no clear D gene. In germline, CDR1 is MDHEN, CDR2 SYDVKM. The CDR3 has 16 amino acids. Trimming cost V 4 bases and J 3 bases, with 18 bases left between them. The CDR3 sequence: CASSSPLRTAKETQYF. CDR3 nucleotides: TGTGCCAGCAGTTCCCCGCTCCGGACCGCCAAAGAGACCCAGTACTTC.